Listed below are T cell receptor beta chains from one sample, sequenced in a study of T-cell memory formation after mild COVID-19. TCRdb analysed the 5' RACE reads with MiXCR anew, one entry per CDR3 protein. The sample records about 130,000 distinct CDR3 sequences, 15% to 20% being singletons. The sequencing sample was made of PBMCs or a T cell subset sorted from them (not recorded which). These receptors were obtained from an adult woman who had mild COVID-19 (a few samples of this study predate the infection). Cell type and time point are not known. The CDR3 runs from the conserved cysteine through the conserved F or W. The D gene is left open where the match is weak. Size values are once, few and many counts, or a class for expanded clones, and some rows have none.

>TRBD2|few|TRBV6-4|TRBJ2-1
TGTGCCAGCAGTATACTAGCGGGAGATTACAATGAGCAGTTCTTC
CASSILAGDYNEQFF
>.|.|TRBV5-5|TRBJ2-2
TGTGCCAGCAGCCGACAACCGGGACGGGAATACACCGGGGAGCTGTTTTTT
CASSRQPGREYTGELFF
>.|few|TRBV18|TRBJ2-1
TGTGCCAGCTCACCACTCCAGAAGCTCGACAATGAGCAGTTCTTC
CASSPLQKLDNEQFF
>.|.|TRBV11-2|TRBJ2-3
TGTGCCAGCAGCTTAGATGGACTGGCTTGGGATACGCAGTATTTT
CASSLDGLAWDTQYF
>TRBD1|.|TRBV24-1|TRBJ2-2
TGTGCCACCAGTGACAGATACTACGGGACAGGGACCACCGGGGAGCTGTTTTTT
CATSDRYYGTGTTGELFF
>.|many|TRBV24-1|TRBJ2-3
TGTGCCACCAGTGCCCCCAGCGGAGGGCCCTCAGATACGCAGTATTTT
CATSAPSGGPSDTQYF
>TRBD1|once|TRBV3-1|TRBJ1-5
TGTGCCAGCAGCCTAAAGACAGGGGCATATCAGCCCCAGCATTTT
CASSLKTGAYQPQHF
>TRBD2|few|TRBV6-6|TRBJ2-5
TGTGCCAGCAGTTACTCAGAGGGAGGGGAGACCCAGTACTTC
CASSYSEGGETQYF
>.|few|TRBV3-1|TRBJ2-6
TGTGCCAGCAGCCAAGGAGCTGGGGCCAACGTCCTGACTTTC
CASSQGAGANVLTF
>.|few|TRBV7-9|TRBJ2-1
TGTGCCACCGGTTGGGACTCCTACAATGAGCAGTTCTTC
CATGWDSYNEQFF
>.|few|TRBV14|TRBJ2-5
TGTGCCAGCAGCCGCCTGGTGGAGACCCAGTACTTC
CASSRLVETQYF
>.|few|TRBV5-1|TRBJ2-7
TGCGCCAGCAGCACGCCGGGACTCGAGTCCTACGAGCAGTACTTC
CASSTPGLESYEQYF
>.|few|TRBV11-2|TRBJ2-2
TGTGCCAGCAGCTTTTCTCAGCTCGGGGAGCTGTTTTTT
CASSFSQLGELFF
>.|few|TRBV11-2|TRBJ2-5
TGTGCCAGCAGCTTAGCAGGGTTCGTAGAGACCCAGTACTTC
CASSLAGFVETQYF
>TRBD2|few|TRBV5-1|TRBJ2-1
TGCGCCAGCACCGAACTAGCGGGAGGGGAGGATGAGCAGTTCTTC
CASTELAGGEDEQFF
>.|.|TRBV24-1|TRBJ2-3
TGTGCCACCAGTGTGACTAGTCAGGCTGTGGTTAATACGCAGTATTTT
CATSVTSQAVVNTQYF
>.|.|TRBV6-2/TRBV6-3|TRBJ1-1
TGTGCCAGCAGTTACACACCAAGTAACACTGAAGCTTTCTTT
CASSYTPSNTEAFF
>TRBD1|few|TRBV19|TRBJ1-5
TGTGCCAGTTCGGACAGGGGCAATCAGCCCCAGCATTTT
CASSDRGNQPQHF
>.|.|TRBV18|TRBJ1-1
TGTGCCAGCTCAAGTCAGGGGTTGGGCACTGAAGCTTTCTTT
CASSSQGLGTEAFF
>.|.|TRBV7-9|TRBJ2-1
TGTGCCAGCAGCCCTCGTAACGGCCGGGACAATGAGCAGTTCTTC
CASSPRNGRDNEQFF
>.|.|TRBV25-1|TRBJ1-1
TGTGCCAGCAGTGATCTTGGAGCCGAAGCTTTCTTT
CASSDLGAEAFF
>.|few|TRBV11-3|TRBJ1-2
TGTGCCAGCAGCAAAGGAGGGAGAGGCTACACCTTC
CASSKGGRGYTF
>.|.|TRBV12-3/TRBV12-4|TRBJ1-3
TGTGCCAGCAGAGAGCTATCCGGTTCTCCCGGAAACACCATATATTTT
CASRELSGSPGNTIYF
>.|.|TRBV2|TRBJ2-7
TGTGCCAGCAGTGTAGATGGAGGGCGCTGGGGCGAGCAGTACTTC
CASSVDGGRWGEQYF
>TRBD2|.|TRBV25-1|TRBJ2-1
TGTGCCAGCAGTGAATTGGTAAGCGGGAGTGCTTACAATGAGCAGTTCTTC
CASSELVSGSAYNEQFF
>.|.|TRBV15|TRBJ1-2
TGTGCCACCAGGGGAAAAGGGGTCGTCAGTGATGGCTACACCTTC
CATRGKGVVSDGYTF
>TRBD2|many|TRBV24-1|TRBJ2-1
TGTGCCACCGGCGGGAGGGCCGGCGATGAGCAGTTCTTC
CATGGRAGDEQFF
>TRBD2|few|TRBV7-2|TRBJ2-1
TGTGCCAGCAGGGAGCCCAGCGGGAGCCCGGATGAGCAGTTCTTC
CASREPSGSPDEQFF
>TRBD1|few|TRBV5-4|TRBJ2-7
TGTGCCAGCAGCTTTATCCCCACAGGGGTCAACTCCTACGAGCAGTACTTC
CASSFIPTGVNSYEQYF
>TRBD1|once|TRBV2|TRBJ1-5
TGTGCCAGCAGTGGGAAGCCGGGACAGGGGTGGGTTCAGCCCCAGCATTTT
CASSGKPGQGWVQPQHF
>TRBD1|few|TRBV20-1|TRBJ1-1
TGCAGTGCTAGACCACCGGGACAGGCGAACACTGAAGCTTTCTTT
CSARPPGQANTEAFF
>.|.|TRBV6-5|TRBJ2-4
TGTGCCAGCAGTCGACTAGGAGGCATTCAGTACTTC
CASSRLGGIQYF
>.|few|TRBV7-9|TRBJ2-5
TGTGCCAGCAGCTGGACTCTGGCCCAGGAGACCCAGTACTTC
CASSWTLAQETQYF
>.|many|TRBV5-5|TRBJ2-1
TGTGCCAGCAGCTTCTTTAGGCAGGGGCGCGACAATGAGCAGTTCTTC
CASSFFRQGRDNEQFF
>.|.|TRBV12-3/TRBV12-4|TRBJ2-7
TGTGCCAGCATCCATAGATGGGGGGCCGGCGAGCAGTACTTC
CASIHRWGAGEQYF
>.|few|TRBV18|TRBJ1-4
TGTGCCAGCTCACCTTATGCAACTAATGAAAAACTGTTTTTT
CASSPYATNEKLFF
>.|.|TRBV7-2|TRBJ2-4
TGTGCCAGCAGCCAACTAGGGGGTTTGGAAAACATTCAGTACTTC
CASSQLGGLENIQYF
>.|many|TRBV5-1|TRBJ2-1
TGCGCCAGCATCGGGAGCGGAGCGCTGCAGTTCTTC
CASIGSGALQFF
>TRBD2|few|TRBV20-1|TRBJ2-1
TGCAGTGCTAGAGATCTCTCGGGTGCGCTAGCGGGGGGTCGCTACAATGAGCAGTTCTTC
CSARDLSGALAGGRYNEQFF
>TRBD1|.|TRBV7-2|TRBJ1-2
TGTGCCAGCAGCCTGACAGGGGGTAGGGCAATAGGAGGCTACACCTTC
CASSLTGGRAIGGYTF
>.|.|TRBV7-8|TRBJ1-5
TGTGCCAGCAGCTTAGGTTCAGGGATTCAGCCCCAGCATTTT
CASSLGSGIQPQHF
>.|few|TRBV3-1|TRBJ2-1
TGTGCCAGCAGCCAAGCCACCCTAGGGGCATATGAGCAGTTCTTC
CASSQATLGAYEQFF
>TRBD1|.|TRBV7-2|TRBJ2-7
TGTGCCAGCACCGGGACAGGGCGCTACGAGCTGTACTTC
CASTGTGRYELYF
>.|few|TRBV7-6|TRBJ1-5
TGTGCCAGCAGCTTAGATAGCAATCAGCCCCAGCATTTT
CASSLDSNQPQHF
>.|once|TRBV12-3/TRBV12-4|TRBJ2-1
TGTGCCAGCAGGGGAACCGGGAACTCCTACAATGAGCAGTTCTTC
CASRGTGNSYNEQFF
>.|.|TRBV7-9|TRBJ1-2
TGTGCCAGCACCCCGACCCCCCCGGTTGTTAACTATGGCTACACCTTC
CASTPTPPVVNYGYTF
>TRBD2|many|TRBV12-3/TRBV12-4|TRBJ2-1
TGTGCCAGTTCCCCGAGCGGGAGTTCAGCGTTCTTC
CASSPSGSSAFF
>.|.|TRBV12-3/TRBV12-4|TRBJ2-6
TGTGCCAGCATAGAGGCTGGGGCCAACGTCCTGACTTTC
CASIEAGANVLTF
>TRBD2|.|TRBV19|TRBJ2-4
TGTGCCAGTAGTATGGGTCTAGCGGGACTAGCCAAAAACATTCAGTACTTC
CASSMGLAGLAKNIQYF
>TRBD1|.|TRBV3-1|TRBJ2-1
TGTGCCAGCAACCACGGACAGGGGAGAAACAATGAGCAGTTCTTC
CASNHGQGRNNEQFF
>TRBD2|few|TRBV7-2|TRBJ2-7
TGTGCCAGCAGCCCTAACCCGACTAGCAGTCGGTACTTC
CASSPNPTSSRYF
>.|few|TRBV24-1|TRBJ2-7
TGTGCCACCAGTGATGCGCGGGAAGTCCTGCACGAGCAGTACTTC
CATSDAREVLHEQYF
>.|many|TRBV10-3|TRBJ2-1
TGTGCCATCAGTGAGTCCCGCAGTGAGCAAAACAATGAGCAGTTCTTC
CAISESRSEQNNEQFF
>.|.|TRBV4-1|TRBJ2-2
TGCGCCAGCAGCCTAGGGGGTGGTACCGGGGAGCTGTTTTTT
CASSLGGGTGELFF
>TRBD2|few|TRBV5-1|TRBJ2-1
TGCGCCAGCAGCTCGGGACTAGCGGGAGGGACCCCCTTCAATGAGCAGTTCTTC
CASSSGLAGGTPFNEQFF
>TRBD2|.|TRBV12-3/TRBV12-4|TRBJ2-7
TGTGCCAGCAGTTTCGCTAGCGGAGCGAACGAGCAGTACTTC
CASSFASGANEQYF
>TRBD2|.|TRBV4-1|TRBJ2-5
TGCGCCAGCACCACCCAAGCCTGGACTAGCGGTGAGACCCAGTACTTC
CASTTQAWTSGETQYF
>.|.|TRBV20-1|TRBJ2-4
TGCAGTGCTCGGACATGGCTAGGAAACATTCAGTACTTC
CSARTWLGNIQYF
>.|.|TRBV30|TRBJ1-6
TGTGCCTGGAGTCTGAGCGTTTCGTTGGGTTCACCCCTCCACTTT
CAWSLSVSLGSPLHF